A selection of T cell receptor beta chains follows, all from one sample in a study of blood T cell repertoires in COVID-19. Some clones are missing from TCRdb's copy, which holds only in-frame ones; the method was immunoSEQ multiplex PCR. The sample gives fewer than 400,000 clones, just under 90% of which show up once; 1.7% is in the top ten. What was sequenced was PBMCs or T cells enriched from blood (not recorded which). Every receptor here comes from a woman between 25 and 40 years old who had recovered from COVID-19. CDR3s leave out the opening cysteine and the closing phenylalanine or tryptophan. D genes are given only for firm matches.

>TRBV3-1/TRBV3-2|TRBD1
ASRRTGATGELF
>TRBV12-5|-
ASGFPTVNYGYT
>TRBV30|-
AWSVIGSRGNEQF
>TRBV27|TRBD2
ASSRAGVSYEQY
>TRBV29-1|-
SVDAGLDTQY
>TRBV27|-
ASSLVGGDTYNSPLH
>TRBV11-3|TRBD2
ASSGTSGGGFGELF
>TRBV7-9|TRBD1
ASSPGTVEKLF
>TRBV5-1|TRBD1
ASSFRTGGYNEQF
>TRBV2|-
ASRDEARNTEAF
>TRBV27|TRBD1
ASSSPRTGGMNTEAF
>TRBV5-5|TRBD2
ASSLTSGAYEQY
>TRBV24-1|TRBD2
ATSGPLGGTSGRAADTQY
>TRBV10-3|TRBD2
ATHTSDSYNEQF
>TRBV7-6|TRBD1
ASSLDRDQPQH
>TRBV11-2|TRBD2
ASSFSSGRQY
>TRBV9|-
ASSVEPTGNLNYGYT
>TRBV9|TRBD1
ASSGGQGISGYGYT
>TRBV19|TRBD1
ASSIGDRVEANYGYT
>TRBV30|-
AWRPTGFSTEAF
>TRBV18|TRBD1
ASSVDRVYGYT
>TRBV25-1|TRBD1
ASSKNRGQGTDTQY
>TRBV5-6|-
ASSLGGGNTEAF
>TRBV9|-
ASTKDSFGSPLH
>TRBV29-1|TRBD1
SGGQGGYGYT
>TRBV6-5|-
ASSYSEVTSYYGYT
>TRBV7-2|TRBD2
ASSPRLAGGSEQF
>TRBV5-1|-
ASSLRTSSSEAF
>TRBV2|-
ASKAGQTYEQY
>TRBV29-1|-
SVRTVSNTEAF
>TRBV28|TRBD1
ASSPPYGQGSRWRLAYNEQF
>TRBV18|-
ASSPTGQGNQPQH
>TRBV19|TRBD1
ASTPPGQGHYGYT
>TRBV12-5|TRBD2
ASGLAGLLYEQY
>TRBV15|-
ATSPRLGADYGYT
>TRBV28|TRBD1
ASNENRGRVYGYT
>TRBV9|-
ASSSEDRLFGNTIY
>TRBV5-6|TRBD2
ASSITTSAGYEQY
>TRBV28|TRBD1
ASSFGRDRGYSNQPQH
>TRBV6-5|TRBD1
ASRAGTDQETQY
>TRBV21-1|-
ASSKDSYFELMNTEAF
>TRBV27|-
ASSLQGRGNTIY
>TRBV7-2|TRBD1
ASSLPGGRANTEAF
>TRBV6-5|-
ASSYSPVNTEAF
>TRBV28|TRBD1
ASSFPRDSSNQPQH
>TRBV7-2|-
ASSLQVQETQY
>TRBV9|TRBD1
ASAGQGNSPLH
>TRBV10-3|TRBD1
AISESGTGGYEQY
>TRBV7-6|-
ASSGRTGPTVSDTQY
>TRBV2|-
ASSFREGTEAF
>TRBV28|TRBD1
ASSPRTGAAYEQY
>TRBV2|TRBD1
ASSGTAISNSPLH
>TRBV6-2/TRBV6-3|-
ASSPWDGQGTSYEQY